This TCR beta chain appears in the sequencing data of a study of CD4 T cell repertoires in COVID-19. Whole-study findings and limits: Suggested intraclonal diversification: top SARS-CoV-2-reactive clonotypes appeared in two or three memory subsets.

Trimming took off 5 bases at V and 8 bases at J, with 17 bases between the two ends. CDR3 length: 14 amino acids. Per the germline V gene, CDR1 is LNHNV and CDR2 is YYDKDF (reference sequence). Sequencing used immunoSEQ multiplex PCR; TCRdb keeps in-frame clones, though not all of them. The sample carries some 71,000 clones, approximately 83% recorded once. With regard to this clone: Antigen specificity is unknown.

These memory T cells were uncultured and sequenced directly after ex vivo isolation. Material: CD4+ T cells from peripheral blood, obtained after recovery from COVID-19. This clonotype originated in a human donor who had COVID-19. The genes are TRBV15 and TRBJ2-3; TRBD1 might be the D (6 bases). The CDR3 loop reads CATSGTGFPSTQYF. CDR3 bases: TGTGCCACCAGCGGTACAGGGTTCCCCTCTACGCAGTATTTT.